This T cell receptor beta chain was documented in a study of early stage breast cancer tumors. About the research overall: About 70% of the 16 invasive tumors were ER+, PR+ and HER2-.

Each sample had two DNA replicates, approximately 0.52 ug blood or roughly 1.5 ug tissue. Produced via immunoSEQ multiplex PCR; TCRdb's table is partial and in-frame only. The data hold over 40,000 clones, with about 77% observed a single time. This CDR3 spans 14 amino acids. CDR1 is SEHNR and CDR2 is FQNEAQ in the germline V gene (reference sequence). Deletions cut 5 bases from V and 4 bases from J, with 12 bases between. For this clone: Its antigen is as yet unknown.

Study results and limitations: Chain pairing and CD4, CD8 or FOXP3 expression were not captured. Tumors had about 2.3-fold higher T cell density than normal breast.

The V and J genes are TRBV7-9 and TRBJ1-3; D uncertain. The specimen was blood. This TCR derives from a person aged 35 to 50 with breast cancer. The CDR3 loop reads CASSPGPWGNTIYF. The CDR3 DNA reads TGTGCCAGCAGCCCCGGGCCCTGGGGAAACACCATATATTTT.